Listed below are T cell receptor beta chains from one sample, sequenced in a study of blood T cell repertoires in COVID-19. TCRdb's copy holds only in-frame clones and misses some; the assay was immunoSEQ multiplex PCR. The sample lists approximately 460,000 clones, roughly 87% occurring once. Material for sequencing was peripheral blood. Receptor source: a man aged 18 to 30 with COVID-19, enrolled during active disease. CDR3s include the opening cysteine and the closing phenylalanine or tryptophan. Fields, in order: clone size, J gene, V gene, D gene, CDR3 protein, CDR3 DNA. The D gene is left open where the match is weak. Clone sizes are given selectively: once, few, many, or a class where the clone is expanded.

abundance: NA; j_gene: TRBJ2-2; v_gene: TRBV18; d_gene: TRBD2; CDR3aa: CASSTSGGNTGELFF; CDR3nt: TGTGCCAGCTCAACTAGCGGGGGGAACACCGGGGAGCTGTTTTTT
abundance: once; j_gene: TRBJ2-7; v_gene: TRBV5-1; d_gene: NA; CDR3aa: CASSFGGTSYEQYF; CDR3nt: TGCGCCAGCAGCTTCGGCGGAACCTCCTACGAGCAGTACTTC
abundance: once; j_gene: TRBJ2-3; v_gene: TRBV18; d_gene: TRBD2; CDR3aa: CASSPSLAASTDTQYF; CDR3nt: TGTGCCAGCTCACCATCACTAGCGGCTAGCACAGATACGCAGTATTTT
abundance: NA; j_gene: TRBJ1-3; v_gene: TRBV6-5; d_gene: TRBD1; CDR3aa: CASSRQGEGNTIYF; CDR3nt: TGTGCCAGCAGTCGACAGGGGGAAGGAAACACCATATATTTT
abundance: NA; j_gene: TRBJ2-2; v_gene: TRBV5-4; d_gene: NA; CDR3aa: CASSLAGGDTGELFF; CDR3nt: TGTGCCAGCAGCTTGGCCGGAGGGGACACCGGGGAGCTGTTTTTT
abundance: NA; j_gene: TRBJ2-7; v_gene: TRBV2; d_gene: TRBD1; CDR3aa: CASIPGERGLSYEQYF; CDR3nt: TGTGCCAGCATCCCTGGGGAGAGGGGGCTGTCCTACGAGCAGTACTTC
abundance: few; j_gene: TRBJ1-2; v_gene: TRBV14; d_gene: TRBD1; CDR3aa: CASSQGFPGQHTVSYGYTF; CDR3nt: TGTGCCAGCAGCCAAGGCTTCCCGGGACAGCACACAGTTTCCTATGGCTACACCTTC
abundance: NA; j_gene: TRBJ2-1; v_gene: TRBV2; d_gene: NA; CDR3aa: CASTPNGRGGEQFF; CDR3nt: TGTGCCAGCACTCCGAATGGCAGGGGTGGTGAGCAGTTCTTC
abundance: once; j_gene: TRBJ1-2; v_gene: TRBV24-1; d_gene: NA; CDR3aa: CATSDAPDGGDGYTF; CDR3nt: TGTGCCACCAGTGATGCCCCGGACGGCGGGGATGGCTACACCTTC
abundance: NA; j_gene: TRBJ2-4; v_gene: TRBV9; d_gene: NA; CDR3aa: CASSGEGDIQYF; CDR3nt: TGTGCCAGCAGCGGCGAAGGAGACATTCAGTACTTC
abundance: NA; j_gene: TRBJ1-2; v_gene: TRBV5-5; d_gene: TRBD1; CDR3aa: CASSHAGTGPTGYTF; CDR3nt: TGTGCCAGCAGCCACGCCGGGACAGGGCCCACCGGCTACACCTTC
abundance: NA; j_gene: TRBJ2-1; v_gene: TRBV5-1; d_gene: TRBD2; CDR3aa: CASSSGGGSLNEQFF; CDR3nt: TGCGCCAGCAGCTCCGGCGGGGGGAGTCTAAATGAGCAGTTCTTC
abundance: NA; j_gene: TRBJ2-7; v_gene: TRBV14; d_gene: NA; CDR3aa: CASSLGLAYEQYF; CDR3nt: TGTGCCAGCAGCCTGGGACTGGCCTACGAGCAGTACTTC
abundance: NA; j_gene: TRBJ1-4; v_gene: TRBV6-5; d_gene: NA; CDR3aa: CASGPRSEKLFF; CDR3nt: TGTGCCAGCGGCCCCCGGAGTGAAAAACTGTTTTTT
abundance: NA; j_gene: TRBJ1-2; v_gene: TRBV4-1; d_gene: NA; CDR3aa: CASSSPARGGGYTF; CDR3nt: TGCGCCAGCAGCTCGCCGGCGAGGGGAGGTGGCTACACCTTC
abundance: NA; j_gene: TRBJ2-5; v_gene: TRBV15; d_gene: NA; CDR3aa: CATSRDGRWGETQYF; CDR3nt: TGTGCCACCAGCAGAGATGGGAGGTGGGGGGAGACCCAGTACTTC
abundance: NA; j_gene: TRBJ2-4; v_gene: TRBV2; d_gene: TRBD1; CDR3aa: CASSHDRGRSNIQYF; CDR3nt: TGTGCCAGCAGCCACGACAGGGGTCGATCAAACATTCAGTACTTC
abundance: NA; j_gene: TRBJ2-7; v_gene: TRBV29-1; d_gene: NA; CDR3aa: CSAGTSLSYEQYF; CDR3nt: TGCAGCGCCGGGACTTCTCTCTCCTACGAGCAGTACTTC
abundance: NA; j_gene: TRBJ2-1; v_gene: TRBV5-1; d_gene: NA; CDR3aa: CASSGGGGITDKEQFF; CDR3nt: TGCGCCAGCAGCGGGGGAGGCGGGATAACCGACAAGGAGCAGTTCTTC
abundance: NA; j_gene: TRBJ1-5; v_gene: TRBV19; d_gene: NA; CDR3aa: CASSSRAGSNQPQHF; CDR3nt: TGTGCCAGTAGCTCTAGGGCAGGGAGCAATCAGCCCCAGCATTTT
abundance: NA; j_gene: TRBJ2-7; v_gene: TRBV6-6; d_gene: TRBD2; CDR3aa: CASRREGRDEQYF; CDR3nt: TGTGCCAGCAGACGGGAGGGCCGCGACGAGCAGTACTTC
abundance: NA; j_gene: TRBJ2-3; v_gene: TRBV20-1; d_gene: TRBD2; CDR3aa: CSASKAGGLGVNGDTQYF; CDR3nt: TGCAGTGCTAGTAAAGCGGGGGGCCTCGGGGTTAACGGAGATACGCAGTATTTT
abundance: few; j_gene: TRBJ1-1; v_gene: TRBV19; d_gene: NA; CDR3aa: CASSIAATNTEAFF; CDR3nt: TGTGCCAGTAGTATTGCGGCAACGAACACTGAAGCTTTCTTT
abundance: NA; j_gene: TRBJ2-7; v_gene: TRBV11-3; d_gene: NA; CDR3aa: CASSQQSSYEQYF; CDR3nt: TGTGCCAGCAGCCAACAAAGCTCCTACGAGCAGTACTTC
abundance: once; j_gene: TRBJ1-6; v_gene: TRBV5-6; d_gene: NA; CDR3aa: CASSLRGINSPLHF; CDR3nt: TGTGCCAGCAGCTTACGGGGGATTAATTCACCCCTCCACTTT
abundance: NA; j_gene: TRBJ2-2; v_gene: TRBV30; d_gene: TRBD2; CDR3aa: CAWTRTSNTGELFF; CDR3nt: TGTGCCTGGACGCGGACTAGCAACACCGGGGAGCTGTTTTTT
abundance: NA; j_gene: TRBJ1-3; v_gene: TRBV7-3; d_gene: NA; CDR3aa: CASSLTGGTESGNTIYF; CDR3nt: TGTGCCAGCAGCTTAACTGGCGGGACGGAATCTGGAAACACCATATATTTT
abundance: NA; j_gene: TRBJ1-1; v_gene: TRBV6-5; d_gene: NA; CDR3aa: CASRPRNTEAFF; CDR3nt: TGTGCCAGCAGGCCCAGGAACACTGAAGCTTTCTTT
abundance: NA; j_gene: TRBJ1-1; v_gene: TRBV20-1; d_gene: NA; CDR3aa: CSASRNTEAFF; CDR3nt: TGCAGTGCTAGCAGAAACACTGAAGCTTTCTTT
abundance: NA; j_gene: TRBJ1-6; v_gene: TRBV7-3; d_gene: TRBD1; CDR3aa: CAILGQSRIPLHF; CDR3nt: TGTGCCATCCTGGGACAGTCACGGATACCCCTCCACTTT
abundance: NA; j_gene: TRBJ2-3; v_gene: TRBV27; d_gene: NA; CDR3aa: CASSFSSGLRADTQYF; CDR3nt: TGTGCCAGCAGTTTTAGTTCGGGCCTCAGGGCAGATACGCAGTATTTT
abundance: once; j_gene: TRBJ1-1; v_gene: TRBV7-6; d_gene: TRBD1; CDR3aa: CASSLTAGTVNTEAFF; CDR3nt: TGTGCCAGCAGCCTAACGGCCGGGACAGTGAACACTGAAGCTTTCTTT
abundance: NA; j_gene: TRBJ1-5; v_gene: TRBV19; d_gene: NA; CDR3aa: CASSIGSRGVQPQHF; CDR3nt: TGTGCCAGTAGTATAGGGAGTCGGGGAGTTCAGCCCCAGCATTTT
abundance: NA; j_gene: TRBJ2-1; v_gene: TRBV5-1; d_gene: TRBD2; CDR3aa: CASSPDAGGPYNEQFF; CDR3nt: TGCGCCAGCAGCCCGGACGCGGGAGGGCCGTATAATGAGCAGTTCTTC
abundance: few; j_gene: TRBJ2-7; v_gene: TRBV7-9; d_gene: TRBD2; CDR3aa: CASSYSGLGEQYF; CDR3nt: TGTGCCAGCAGCTATAGCGGGCTGGGCGAGCAGTACTTC
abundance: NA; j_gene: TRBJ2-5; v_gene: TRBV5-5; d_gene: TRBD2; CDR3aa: CASSLGLAGYQETQYF; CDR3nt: TGTGCCAGCAGCTTGGGGCTAGCGGGGTACCAAGAGACCCAGTACTTC
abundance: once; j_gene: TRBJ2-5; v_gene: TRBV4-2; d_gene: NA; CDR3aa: CASSQVPRGWDQETQYF; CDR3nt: TGTGCCAGCAGCCAAGTCCCAAGAGGGTGGGACCAAGAGACCCAGTACTTC
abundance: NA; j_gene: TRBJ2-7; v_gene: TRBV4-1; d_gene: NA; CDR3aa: CASSQDRTLGEQYF; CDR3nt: TGCGCCAGCAGCCAAGATCGGACTTTAGGCGAGCAGTACTTC
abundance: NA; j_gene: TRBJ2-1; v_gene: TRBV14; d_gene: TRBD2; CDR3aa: CASSLLAGGPYEQFF; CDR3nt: TGTGCCAGCAGCCTCCTTGCGGGAGGGCCCTATGAGCAGTTCTTC
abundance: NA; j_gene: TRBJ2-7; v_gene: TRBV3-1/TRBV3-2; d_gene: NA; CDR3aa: CASSQGQAAEQYF; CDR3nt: TGTGCCAGCAGCCAAGGACAGGCAGCCGAGCAGTACTTC
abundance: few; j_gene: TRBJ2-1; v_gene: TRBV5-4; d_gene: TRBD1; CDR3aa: CASTSGTGSYNEQFF; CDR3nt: TGTGCCAGCACCTCCGGGACAGGGAGTTACAATGAGCAGTTCTTC
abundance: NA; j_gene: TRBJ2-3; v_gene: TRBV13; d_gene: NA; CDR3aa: CASSTRGIYTDTQYF; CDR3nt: TGTGCCAGCAGCACGAGGGGGATCTACACAGATACGCAGTATTTT
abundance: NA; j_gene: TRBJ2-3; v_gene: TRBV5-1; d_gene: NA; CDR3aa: CASSLEGASSTDTQYF; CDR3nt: TGCGCCAGCAGCTTGGAAGGGGCTTCTAGCACAGATACGCAGTATTTT
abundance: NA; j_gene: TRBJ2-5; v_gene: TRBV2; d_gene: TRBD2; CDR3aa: CASGTSGGEETQYF; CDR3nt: TGTGCCAGTGGGACTAGCGGGGGGGAAGAGACCCAGTACTTC
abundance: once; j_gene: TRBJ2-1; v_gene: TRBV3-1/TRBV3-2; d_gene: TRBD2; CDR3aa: CASSHGLAGGTSRKNNEQFF; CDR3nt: TGTGCCAGCAGCCATGGACTAGCGGGAGGTACCTCGAGAAAGAACAATGAGCAGTTCTTC
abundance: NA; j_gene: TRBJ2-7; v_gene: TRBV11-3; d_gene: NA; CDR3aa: CASSFDGPGHLYEQYF; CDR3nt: TGTGCCAGCAGCTTCGATGGACCGGGACACCTCTACGAGCAGTACTTC
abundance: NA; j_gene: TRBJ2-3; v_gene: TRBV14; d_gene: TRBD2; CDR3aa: CASSLTSGIPDTQYF; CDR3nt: TGTGCCAGCAGTCTGACTAGCGGGATCCCAGATACGCAGTATTTT
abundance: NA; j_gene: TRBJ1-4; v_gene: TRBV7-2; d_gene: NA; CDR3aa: CASSPGRFGSANEKLFF; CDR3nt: TGTGCCAGCAGCCCCGGTAGATTTGGTAGCGCTAATGAAAAACTGTTTTTT
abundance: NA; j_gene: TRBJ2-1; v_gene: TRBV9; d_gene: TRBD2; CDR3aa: CASTLSGRTSDEQFF; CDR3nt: TGTGCCAGCACCCTTAGCGGGAGGACCTCAGATGAGCAGTTCTTC
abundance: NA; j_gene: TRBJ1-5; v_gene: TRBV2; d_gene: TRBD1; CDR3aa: CASSGQGSGQPQHF; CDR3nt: TGTGCCAGCAGCGGACAGGGGTCGGGACAGCCCCAGCATTTT
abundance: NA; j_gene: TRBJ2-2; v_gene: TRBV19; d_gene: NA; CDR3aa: CASFHLAGAGELFF; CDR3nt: TGTGCCAGTTTCCATTTAGCAGGGGCCGGGGAGCTGTTTTTT
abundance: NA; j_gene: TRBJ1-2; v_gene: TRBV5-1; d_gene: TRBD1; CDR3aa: CASSAGWTGDYGYTF; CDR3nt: TGCGCCAGCAGCGCTGGCTGGACAGGGGATTATGGCTACACCTTC
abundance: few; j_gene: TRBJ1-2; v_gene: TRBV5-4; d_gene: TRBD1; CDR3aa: CASSPGTDGYTF; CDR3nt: TGTGCCAGCAGCCCCGGGACAGATGGCTACACCTTC
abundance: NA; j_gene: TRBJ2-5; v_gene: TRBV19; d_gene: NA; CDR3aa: CASSYGTSGVLETQYF; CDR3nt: TGTGCCAGTAGTTACGGTACTTCGGGGGTACTAGAGACCCAGTACTTC
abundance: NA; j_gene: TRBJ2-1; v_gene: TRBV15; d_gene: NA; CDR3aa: CATSRGNNNQYEQFF; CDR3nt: TGTGCCACCAGCAGAGGAAATAACAACCAGTATGAGCAGTTCTTC
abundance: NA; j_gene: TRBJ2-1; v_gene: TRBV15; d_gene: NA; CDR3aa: CATSRAGLQQFF; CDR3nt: TGTGCCACCAGCAGAGCAGGTCTCCAGCAGTTCTTC
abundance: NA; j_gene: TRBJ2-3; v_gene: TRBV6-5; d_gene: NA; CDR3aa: CASRVGSSDTQYF; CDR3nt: TGTGCCAGCAGAGTGGGGAGCTCAGATACGCAGTATTTT